These T cell receptor beta chains were read from a single sample in a study of shared clonotypes between healthy human individuals. The protocol was immunoSEQ multiplex PCR, while the TCRdb copy is restricted to in-frame clones and leaves out a portion. The sample shows 2 million to 2.5 million clones, 95% of them seen only once. Sequencing was performed on naive CD4+ T cells sorted from blood. All receptors come from a man aged 18 to 29 in good health. Each CDR3 is given with its conserved first and last residue. The D gene is left open where the match is weak. The listing skips clone size in some rows; elsewhere it reads once, few, many or a size class.

J gene: TRBJ2-3; V gene: TRBV6-6; clone size: .; D gene: .; CDR3 DNA: TGTGCCAGCAGTTACACTAGCACAGATACGCAGTATTTT; CDR3 protein: CASSYTSTDTQYF
J gene: TRBJ1-6; V gene: TRBV5-4; clone size: .; D gene: .; CDR3 DNA: TGTGCCAGCAGCTTGTTTCTGGACAGCTCCTATAATTCACCCCTCCACTTT; CDR3 protein: CASSLFLDSSYNSPLHF
J gene: TRBJ1-6; V gene: TRBV10-3; clone size: .; D gene: .; CDR3 DNA: TGTGCCATCAGTTGGGACGGGAAAAATTCACCCCTCCACTTT; CDR3 protein: CAISWDGKNSPLHF
J gene: TRBJ2-1; V gene: TRBV6-5; clone size: .; D gene: TRBD1; CDR3 DNA: TGTGCCAGCAGTTTCAGACAGGGTCGACATGAGCAGTTCTTC; CDR3 protein: CASSFRQGRHEQFF
J gene: TRBJ2-3; V gene: TRBV7-9; clone size: .; D gene: .; CDR3 DNA: TGTGCCAGCAGCCCCTGGGAGACCACAGATACGCAGTATTTT; CDR3 protein: CASSPWETTDTQYF
J gene: TRBJ2-4; V gene: TRBV19; clone size: .; D gene: TRBD1; CDR3 DNA: TGTGCCAGTCGTAAGACATCAGGGGGTCTCGCCAAAAACATTCAGTACTTC; CDR3 protein: CASRKTSGGLAKNIQYF
J gene: TRBJ1-5; V gene: TRBV5-8; clone size: .; D gene: .; CDR3 DNA: TGTGCCAGCAGCTCCCAACAGGGAACCAATCAGCCCCAGCATTTT; CDR3 protein: CASSSQQGTNQPQHF
J gene: TRBJ2-7; V gene: TRBV9; clone size: .; D gene: .; CDR3 DNA: TGTGCCAGCAGCCCCCACGGAGCGAGCCACGAGCAGTACTTC; CDR3 protein: CASSPHGASHEQYF
J gene: TRBJ1-6; V gene: TRBV19; clone size: .; D gene: TRBD1; CDR3 DNA: TGTGCCAGTAGTATCTCCGGGACAGGGGTTTTCTCACCCCTCCACTTT; CDR3 protein: CASSISGTGVFSPLHF
J gene: TRBJ1-3; V gene: TRBV5-1; clone size: .; D gene: TRBD1; CDR3 DNA: TGCGCCAGCAGCTTGGGACAGGGGGCAATAGGAAACACCATATATTTT; CDR3 protein: CASSLGQGAIGNTIYF
J gene: TRBJ2-7; V gene: TRBV2; clone size: .; D gene: .; CDR3 DNA: TGTGCCAGCAGTAAATCGACACCACGGGGATCCTACGAGCAGTACTTC; CDR3 protein: CASSKSTPRGSYEQYF
J gene: TRBJ2-1; V gene: TRBV11-2; clone size: .; D gene: .; CDR3 DNA: TGTGCCAGCAGCTTAGGACAGGACAATGAGCAGTTCTTC; CDR3 protein: CASSLGQDNEQFF
J gene: TRBJ2-1; V gene: TRBV19; clone size: .; D gene: .; CDR3 DNA: TGTGCCAGTAGTAAGGCGTCATTCTTAAAGGACAATGAGCAGTTCTTC; CDR3 protein: CASSKASFLKDNEQFF
J gene: TRBJ2-1; V gene: TRBV7-9; clone size: once; D gene: .; CDR3 DNA: TGTGCCAGCAGCTCGGAGGTTAATGAGCAGTTCTTC; CDR3 protein: CASSSEVNEQFF
J gene: TRBJ1-5; V gene: TRBV30; clone size: .; D gene: .; CDR3 DNA: TGTGCCTGGAGTAGGGCGGTAAGCAATCAGCCCCAGCATTTT; CDR3 protein: CAWSRAVSNQPQHF
J gene: TRBJ2-1; V gene: TRBV5-4; clone size: .; D gene: .; CDR3 DNA: TGTGCCAGCAGCCGGGAGCAGGGTCGGGATGAGCAGTTCTTC; CDR3 protein: CASSREQGRDEQFF